This record looks at one T cell receptor beta chain sequence and its context. The table lists this clone with a count of one. The specificity of this receptor is unknown. No much larger clonotype is one base removed from it; base qualities were not supplied. One collaborating source in Seattle enrolled patients while the patients were actively infected and followed the patients over time throughout the course of disease. The collaborating institutions used their own protocols to collect whole blood in K2EDTA tubes. Collaborator samples were shipped for TCRbeta analysis as frozen whole blood, isolated PBMCs, or DNA extracted from either sample type. The source of the sample is a study of blood T cell repertoires in COVID-19 (TCRdb year 2020). Study-level background: Collaborator samples came from the United States, Italy and Spain and covered acute and convalescent phases of COVID-19. Where available, HLA class I and class II types were obtained from metadata supplied by the sample provider rather than from assay-based typing. The prospective study material was composed of cDNA or gDNA derived from T cells, B-cell-depleted T cells, or PBMCs. The repertoires were made available in a free public database intended to serve as a resource for research on the immune response to SARS-CoV-2. Subjects who had been exposed to COVID-19, were actively infected with it, or had recovered from it provided the deeply sampled blood TCRbeta repertoires that made up the dataset. The samples were drawn from two sources: the first 160 participants of the ongoing ImmuneRACE study, and over 950 subjects contributed by 6 global collaborators. The sample metadata nearly always contained a de-identified subject ID, COVID-19 status, age in years and sex. Study-level results and caveats: Clinical and demographic metadata were provided uncurated, with the amount varying by source and participant.

TCRbeta CDR3 regions were amplified from genomic DNA by means of the immunoSEQ Assay, a bias-controlled multiplex PCR. The original pipeline was this. Nucleated cell counts per sample were estimated from amplification of reference gene primers within the assay. To quantify the absolute abundance of each unique TCRbeta CDR3 rearrangement, sequence reads were collapsed and filtered. For each sample, productive Simpson clonality was calculated by taking the square root of Simpson's diversity index across productive rearrangements. Drawn from immuneACCESS, this table holds only the in-frame rearrangements with V and J called that TCRdb kept. Clones are partly lost; checked studies trace under half to an unresolved V gene and leave the rest unexplained. V and J calls and clone size come straight from that table; D and trimming were deduced from the DNA. This sample holds roughly 230,000 clones; around 90% were observed only once. The ten biggest clones cover 2.1% of the sample.

The CDR3, from cysteine to phenylalanine, totals 15 residues. The sequence is cut down to CDR3 DNA, 45 bases in frame from base 1. The germline V and J ends show losses of 1 base and 1 base respectively, and no gene match explains 4 bases of the junction. The germline V gene specifies SGHRS as CDR1 and YFSETQ as CDR2. Sequenced input: peripheral blood. This TCR was recovered from a woman between 55 and 75 years old with COVID-19, enrolled during active disease. The sequence joins TRBV5-1 to TRBJ1-2; TRBD1 matches 7 bases in the middle. The DNA is TGCGCCAGCAGCTTGTCGGGACAGCGTAACTATGGCTACACCTTC. This codes for CASSLSGQRNYGYTF.